This T cell receptor (beta chain) was found in a study of blood T cell repertoires in COVID-19. The CDR3 is 14 amino acids. The assay was immunoSEQ multiplex PCR, and TCRdb's table has in-frame clones only and misses some. The repertoire consists of some 140,000 clones, with 83% occurring once and the leading ten covering 9% to 13%. This TCR was sampled from a woman aged 55 to 70 with COVID-19, enrolled during active disease. The material sequenced was peripheral blood. The chain employs TRBV21-1 and TRBJ1-5. TRBV21-1 is reported as a pseudogene. The CDR3 DNA reads TGTGCCAGCAGCAAAGTGGGGGGTAATCAGCCCCAGCATTTT. This translates into CASSKVGGNQPQHF.